Following are 11 T cell receptor beta chains from one sample sequenced in a study of blood T cell repertoires in COVID-19. Profiled with immunoSEQ multiplex PCR; TCRdb holds only in-frame clones, not every one. The sample records 130,000 to 150,000 clones, approximately 87% being singletons. Sample: peripheral blood. Receptors were obtained from a woman aged 35 to 49 with acute or convalescent COVID-19.

The J gene is TRBJ1-2, the V gene TRBV2; possibly TRBD1 for D (5 bases). V gave up 9 bases and J gave up 3 bases, with 20 bases separating them. In germline, CDR1 is SNHLY, CDR2 FYNNEI. The CDR3 contains 15 residues. The CDR3 nucleotides read TGTGCCAGAAGTTCGTCTGGCAGGGTGGACTATGGCTACACCTTC. It encodes CARSSSGRVDYGYTF.

The V and J genes are TRBV9 and TRBJ1-1; 7 bases are shared with TRBD1. This CDR3 has 16 residues. The V and J ends lost 3 bases and 3 bases, in that order; junction bases with no gene match: 11. Germline-derived CDR1 and CDR2 are SGDLS and YYNGEE. CDR3: CASSAYSGTDDTEAFF. The CDR3 nucleotides read TGTGCCAGCAGCGCGTATTCCGGGACAGACGACACTGAAGCTTTCTTT.

The rearrangement links TRBV14 to TRBJ2-7, with D perhaps matching TRBD2 (6 bases). This CDR3 comprises 14 residues. The V end was cut by 3 bases, the J end by 6 bases, with 15 bases between. CDR1 and CDR2 from the germline V gene are SGHDN and FVKESK. In DNA form, the CDR3 reads TGTGCCAGCAGCCATGGAGGGGTTGTAGGCGAGCAGTACTTC. As protein: CASSHGGVVGEQYF.

The V gene is TRBV2, the J gene TRBJ1-2; no clear D. Germline CDR1 SNHLY, CDR2 FYNNEI. This CDR3 is 12 amino acids long. V gave up 9 bases and J gave up 0 bases, with 8 bases separating them. The CDR3 loop reads CARIDTNYGYTF. The CDR3 region has the DNA TGTGCCAGAATAGATACTAACTATGGCTACACCTTC. The variable domain in full, completed from reference TRBV2 and TRBJ1-2, reads EPEVTQTPSHQVTQMGQEVILRCVPISNHLYFYWYRQILGQKVEFLVSFYNNEISEKSEIFDDQFSVERPDGSNFTLKIRSTKLEDSAMYFCARIDTNYGYTFGSGTRLTVV.

This chain links TRBV4-3 with TRBJ2-7; 9 nucleotides match TRBD2. Germline CDR1 reads LGHNA; CDR2 reads YSLEER. The V segment lost 4 bases and the J segment 7 bases; nucleotides outside the gene matches: 11. This CDR3 is built from 15 residues. The DNA for the CDR3 is TGCGCCAGCAGCCCAACTCGCGGGGGGGCGGGGGAGCAGTACTTC. Amino acids: CASSPTRGGAGEQYF.

This clone was counted a single time. The V and J genes are TRBV24-1 and TRBJ1-5, with D possibly TRBD1 on 5 matching bases. This CDR3 region has 16 residues. Germline CDR1 and CDR2: KGHDR and SFDVKD. Between the trimmed V and J ends, which lost 4 bases and 1 base, there was a span of 13 bases. The CDR3 here is CATSDSTGLSNQPQHF. In nucleotides, the CDR3 is TGTGCCACCAGTGACTCCACGGGACTAAGCAATCAGCCCCAGCATTTT.

The genes are TRBV30 and TRBJ2-7; possibly TRBD1 for D (5 bases). Germline CDR1 reads GTSNPN; CDR2 reads SVGIG (reference sequence). The CDR3 length is 14 residues. The CDR3, as DNA: TGTGCGATGGAGCATCACAGGCGGTCCTACGAGCAGTACTTC. As protein: CAMEHHRRSYEQYF.

J is TRBJ1-5 and V is TRBV18; TRBD1 might be the D (5 bases). Germline V gene sequence: CDR1 KGHSH, CDR2 LQKENI. The length of the CDR3 is 19 residues. Trimming stripped 2 bases from V and 5 bases from J, with 25 bases between. CDR3 sequence: CASSPGPTFQGPGDQPQHF. As DNA, the CDR3 is TGTGCCAGCTCACCAGGCCCAACCTTTCAGGGACCGGGGGATCAGCCCCAGCATTTT.

This rearrangement joins TRBV6-6 to TRBJ1-1; D gene ambiguous. The CDR3 contains 11 residues. The germline V and J ends were trimmed by 8 bases and 4 bases, with 8 bases remaining between them. The germline CDR1 and CDR2 sequences are MNHNY and SVGAGI (reference sequence). The CDR3 bases are TGTGCCAGCGTTACCGGCACTGAAGCTTTCTTT. Translating gives CASVTGTEAFF.

This chain uses TRBV6-6 with TRBJ1-3; D perhaps matches TRBD1 (6 bases). CDR3 length: 13 amino acids. CDR1 is MNHNY and CDR2 is SVGAGI in the germline V gene (reference sequence). Trimming shortened V by 6 bases and J by 1 base, and 7 bases separated the two germline ends. The CDR3 region is CASRQGSGNTIYF. The CDR3 nucleotides read TGTGCCAGCAGACAGGGTTCTGGAAACACCATATATTTT.

The chain couples TRBV7-9 to TRBJ1-1, with 11 bases matching TRBD1. The CDR3 sequence is 16 residues long. The ends lost 5 bases at V and 3 bases at J; junction bases unmatched: 8. Germline lookup yields CDR1 SEHNR and CDR2 FQNEAQ (reference sequence). The CDR3 loop is CASSVWTGGLDTEAFF. In nucleotides, the CDR3 is TGTGCCAGCAGCGTCTGGACAGGGGGCCTAGACACTGAAGCTTTCTTT.